Following are 22 T cell receptor beta chains from one sample sequenced in a study of cytomegalovirus exposure and HLA in healthy donors. The PCR was carried out with 60 Vbeta primers and 13 Jbeta primers. TCRdb keeps only in-frame clones here, not all; method: immunoSEQ multiplex PCR. The sample has about 94,000 clones; less than 80% are singletons. The specimen was PBMCs. Every receptor here comes from a male donor in good health and CMV-seronegative.

The gene calls are TRBV2 and TRBJ2-7; D might be TRBD2 (7 bases). V was clipped by 5 bases and J by 2 bases, with 13 bases between them. This CDR3 is 14 amino acids long. The germline V gene has CDR1 SNHLY and CDR2 FYNNEI. CDR3 in DNA: TGTGCCAGCAGTTGGGAGGGGGAGGCCTACGAGCAGTACTTC. As protein: CASSWEGEAYEQYF.

The chain recombines TRBV5-4 with TRBJ1-4; 9 positions agree with TRBD1. The germline gives CDR1 SGHNT, CDR2 YYREEE (reference sequence). This CDR3 region has 15 residues. With V trimmed by 3 bases and J by 8 bases, 8 bases remained unmatched. The chain's CDR3 is CASSWDRVIGEKLFF. CDR3 nucleotide sequence: TGTGCCAGCAGCTGGGACAGGGTGATTGGCGAAAAACTGTTTTTT.

The chain joins TRBV6-6 to TRBJ2-1; TRBD2 aligns across 10 bases. Trimming removed 0 bases from V and 9 bases from J; junction bases left unmatched: 2. Germline V lookup: CDR1 MNHNY, CDR2 SVGAGI (reference sequence). The CDR3 sequence is 14 residues long. The CDR3 nucleotides are TGTGCCAGCAGTTACTCCAGACTAGCGGGTGAGCAGTTCTTC. It codes for CASSYSRLAGEQFF.

V is TRBV5-1 and J is TRBJ2-7, with D possibly being TRBD2 (5 bases). The CDR3 contains 12 residues. V dropped 0 bases and J dropped 9 bases, with 10 bases sitting between them. Germline V gene lookup returns CDR1 SGHRS and CDR2 YFSETQ. The CDR3 sequence is CASSLAGSGQYF. The CDR3 bases are TGCGCCAGCAGCTTGGCCGGAAGCGGGCAGTACTTC.

The chain links TRBV5-6 to TRBJ2-1; the match to TRBD1 covers 10 bases. From germline, CDR1 is SGHDT and CDR2 YYEEEE. The length of the CDR3 is 15 residues. Trimming at V came to 2 bases and at J to 3 bases, leaving 2 bases not matched to a gene. The CDR3, as DNA: TGTGCCAGCAGCTTCCGGGACAGGGGCTACAATGAGCAGTTCTTC. This codes for CASSFRDRGYNEQFF.

The rearrangement uses TRBV28 and TRBJ1-3; D unresolved. Germline CDR1 MDHEN, CDR2 SYDVKM. Trimming took 7 bases from V and 1 from J, leaving 11 bases between them. CDR3 length equals 14 residues. The CDR3: CASNARSSGNTIYF. DNA for the CDR3: TGTGCCAGCAATGCGAGGTCTTCTGGAAACACCATATATTTT.

V gene TRBV21-1 combines with J gene TRBJ1-1; the table's D call, TRBD1, was not checked against the DNA. TRBV21-1 is a documented pseudogene. The CDR3 is 12 residues long. The CDR3 loop is CASSEGVGEAFF. DNA for the CDR3: TGTGCCAGCTCCGAGGGGGTCGGGGAAGCTTTCTTT.

The J gene is TRBJ1-3, the V gene TRBV28; D remains unclear. Trimming cost V 2 bases and J 0 bases, with 14 bases left between them. The CDR3 is 17 residues long. Germline CDR1 and CDR2: MDHEN and SYDVKM. In DNA, the CDR3 is TGTGCCAGCAGTTTAAGAGGGCTTAAGTCCTCTGGAAACACCATATATTTT. Translating gives CASSLRGLKSSGNTIYF. The full variable domain, its missing parts supplied by reference TRBV28 and TRBJ1-3, is DVKVTQSSRYLVKRTGEKVFLECVQDMDHENMFWYRQDPGLGLRLIYFSYDVKMKEKGDIPEGYSVSREKKERFSLILESASTNQTSMYLCASSLRGLKSSGNTIYFGEGSWLTVV.

CDR3 loop: CASSVGQTVNYGYTF. CDR3 nucleotide sequence: TGTGCCAGCAGCGTAGGGCAGACAGTTAACTATGGCTACACCTTC. The chain has TRBV9 and TRBJ1-2; tentative D call: TRBD1 (5 bases). Trimming removed 0 bases from V and 1 base from J, with 10 bases in between. Germline-derived CDR1 and CDR2 are SGDLS and YYNGEE. The CDR3 has 15 amino acids.

The chain couples TRBV5-6 to TRBJ1-5, with TRBD1 matching 7 bases. Germline lookup yields CDR1 SGHDT and CDR2 YYEEEE. This CDR3 is 17 amino acids long. V lost 0 bases to trimming and J lost 0 bases; unmatched junction nucleotides: 6. Here the CDR3 DNA reads TGTGCCAGCAGCTTGGGACCGACAGGGAGTAGCAATCAGCCCCAGCATTTT. Its protein is CASSLGPTGSSNQPQHF.

The J gene is TRBJ2-7, the V gene TRBV7-2; 16 bases are a match to TRBD2. The V and J ends lost 5 bases and 5 bases, in that order; junction bases with no gene match: 3. Germline CDR1 SGHTA, CDR2 FQGNSA. CDR3 length: 15 residues. CDR3 in amino acids: CASSGTSGRANEQYF. CDR3 in DNA: TGTGCCAGCAGCGGGACTAGCGGGAGGGCCAACGAGCAGTACTTC. Looking up the rest from reference TRBV7-2 and TRBJ2-7 gives the full variable domain: GAGVSQSPSNKVTEKGKDVELRCDPISGHTALYWYRQSLGQGLEFLIYFQGNSAPDKSGLPSDRFSAERTGGSVSTLTIQRTQQEDSAVYLCASSGTSGRANEQYFGPGTRLTVT.

This clone was seen a few times. This sequence joins TRBV2 and TRBJ1-1; D not certain. Looked up from germline, CDR1 is SNHLY and CDR2 is FYNNEI. V lost 3 bases, J lost 0 bases, and 8 bases lay in between. This CDR3 region has 14 residues. The CDR3 region has the DNA TGTGCCAGCAGTGATGACTCCATGAACACTGAAGCTTTCTTT. This encodes CASSDDSMNTEAFF. Full variable domain (rest looked up from reference TRBV2 and TRBJ1-1): EPEVTQTPSHQVTQMGQEVILRCVPISNHLYFYWYRQILGQKVEFLVSFYNNEISEKSEIFDDQFSVERPDGSNFTLKIRSTKLEDSAMYFCASSDDSMNTEAFFGQGTRLTVV.

V and J are TRBV28 and TRBJ2-7; TRBD2 is a possible D gene (6 bases). The CDR3 extends over 15 amino acids. The ends were cut back, 6 bases at V and 6 bases at J, with 21 bases in the middle. Per germline, CDR1 MDHEN and CDR2 SYDVKM. The DNA for the CDR3 is TGTGCCAGCAGGGACCTCGGGGGACCCCCACTCGAGCAGTACTTC. This translates into CASRDLGGPPLEQYF. The complete variable domain, with remaining parts taken from reference TRBV28 and TRBJ2-7, reads DVKVTQSSRYLVKRTGEKVFLECVQDMDHENMFWYRQDPGLGLRLIYFSYDVKMKEKGDIPEGYSVSREKKERFSLILESASTNQTSMYLCASRDLGGPPLEQYFGPGTRLTVT.

This clone was detected only once. V and J are TRBV19 and TRBJ2-1; D is possibly TRBD1 (6 bases). The V end lost 3 bases, the J end lost 7 bases, and 16 bases lay between the germline ends. The CDR3 sequence is 15 residues long. Germline CDR1 reads LNHDA; CDR2 reads SQIVND (reference sequence). CDR3 bases: TGTGCCAGTAGTATTGTCCAGGGGATTTTGAATGAGCAGTTCTTC. This encodes CASSIVQGILNEQFF.

The J gene is TRBJ2-1, the V gene TRBV10-3; D may be TRBD2 (5 bases). The ends were cut back, 6 bases at V and 3 bases at J, with 15 bases in the middle. The CDR3 totals 15 residues. Germline V gives CDR1 ENHRY, CDR2 SYGVKD. The CDR3 here is CAISPDGLFYNEQFF. DNA for the CDR3: TGTGCCATCAGCCCCGATGGACTGTTCTACAATGAGCAGTTCTTC.

The chain links TRBV9 to TRBJ1-1; D is unresolved. The CDR3 covers 15 residues. V was clipped by 0 bases and J by 4 bases, with 13 bases between them. The germline gives CDR1 SGDLS, CDR2 YYNGEE. CDR3 loop: CASSVEPDGATEAFF. The CDR3 DNA is TGTGCCAGCAGCGTAGAACCCGACGGAGCCACTGAAGCTTTCTTT. Combining the CDR3 with reference TRBV9 and TRBJ1-1 gives the whole variable domain DSGVTQTPKHLITATGQRVTLRCSPRSGDLSVYWYQQSLDQGLQFLIQYYNGEERAKGNILERFSAQQFPDLHSELNLSSLELGDSALYFCASSVEPDGATEAFFGQGTRLTVV.

The sample holds a few counts of this clone. V and J are TRBV11-2 and TRBJ2-5; D gene uncertain. Germline CDR1 is SGHAT and CDR2 is FQNNGV. CDR3 length: 13 amino acids. Between the trimmed V and J ends, which lost 5 bases and 3 bases, there was a span of 10 bases. CDR3 nucleotide sequence: TGTGCCAGCAGCGCACTCGAGGAAGAGACCCAGTACTTC. This codes for CASSALEEETQYF.

The chain couples TRBV7-9 to TRBJ2-5; 7 bases agree with TRBD1. The J call is doubtful: the DNA matches TRBJ2-7 better. The length of the CDR3 is 13 residues. Germline V gives CDR1 SEHNR, CDR2 FQNEAQ (reference sequence). CDR3 amino acids: CASSARDSREQYF. The CDR3 DNA reads TGTGCCAGCAGCGCCCGGGACAGCCGCGAGCAGTACTTC.

The chain is built from TRBV2 and TRBJ1-1; tentatively, D is TRBD1 (5 bases). CDR1 is SNHLY, CDR2 FYNNEI, per germline. Trimming left V 4 bases short and J 1 base short, with 13 bases between. The CDR3 is made up of 15 amino acids. The CDR3 spells CASSAIGGGNTEAFF. The DNA for the CDR3 is TGTGCCAGCAGTGCCATCGGGGGTGGGAACACTGAAGCTTTCTTT.

This chain uses TRBV5-6 with TRBJ2-3, with D possibly TRBD1 on 6 matching bases. The germline V gene has CDR1 SGHDT and CDR2 YYEEEE. The CDR3 runs to 13 residues. V gave up 4 bases and J gave up 6 bases, with 12 bases separating them. For the CDR3, the DNA is TGTGCCAGCAGCGTAGGAAGGGGGGATACGCAGTATTTT. Translating it yields CASSVGRGDTQYF. Complete variable domain (other parts from reference TRBV5-6 and TRBJ2-3): DAGVTQSPTHLIKTRGQQVTLRCSPKSGHDTVSWYQQALGQGPQFIFQYYEEEERQRGNFPDRFSGHQFPNYSSELNVNALLLGDSALYLCASSVGRGDTQYFGPGTRLTVL.

The chain employs TRBV5-5 and TRBJ2-1, with D possibly TRBD1 on 6 matching bases. CDR1 SGHKS and CDR2 YYEKEE come from the germline V gene (reference sequence). This CDR3 region has 16 residues. Trimming left V 4 bases short and J 0 bases short, with 14 bases between. The CDR3 nucleotides read TGTGCCAGCAGCGCCGGACAGTTCAGCTCCTACAATGAGCAGTTCTTC. Encoded protein: CASSAGQFSSYNEQFF. Combining the CDR3 with reference TRBV5-5 and TRBJ2-1 gives the whole variable domain DAGVTQSPTHLIKTRGQQVTLRCSPISGHKSVSWYQQVLGQGPQFIFQYYEKEERGRGNFPDRFSARQFPNYSSELNVNALLLGDSALYLCASSAGQFSSYNEQFFGPGTRLTVL.

This clone showed up just once. The chain uses TRBV9 and TRBJ2-2, with 14 bases that match TRBD2. In germline, CDR1 is SGDLS, CDR2 YYNGEE. The ends lost 4 bases at V and 4 bases at J; junction bases unmatched: 6. The length of the CDR3 is 17 residues. The CDR3 is CASSSTGTSGSTGELFF. Written as DNA, the CDR3 is TGTGCCAGCAGCTCCACCGGGACTAGCGGGAGCACCGGGGAGCTGTTTTTT.